This T cell receptor beta chain stems from a study of post-analysis software for immune sequencing data. For the study at large: Clinical courses comprised relapsing-remitting, secondary progressive and progressive-relapsing multiple sclerosis. Study-level points and caveats: The normalized Chao1 diversity of multiple sclerosis patients was significantly lower than that of controls. Controls had lower frequencies than patients of 4 or 5 TRBV segments, which included TRBV5-6, TRBV5-1 and TRBV20-1.

A remark on this clonotype: Its antigen is not known.

Trimming at V came to 0 bases and at J to 5 bases, leaving 4 bases not matched to a gene. CDR3 length equals 14 residues. The germline V gene has CDR1 SGHRS and CDR2 YFSETQ. cDNA libraries of TCR beta carried unique molecular identifiers. TCRdb called the PCR reads again in MiXCR, with one record for every CDR3 protein. The sample holds about 810,000 distinct CDR3 sequences, about 50% seen once. The chain uses TRBV5-1 and TRBJ2-5, with 7 bases matching TRBD2. This TCR came from a girl aged 10 to 17 with multiple sclerosis. Sequencing was carried out using blood. The CDR3 DNA reads as TGCGCCAGCAGCTTGGTCGGGGGGTTGGAGACCCAGTACTTC. It codes for CASSLVGGLETQYF. The variable domain in full, completed from reference TRBV5-1 and TRBJ2-5, reads KAGVTQTPRYLIKTRGQQVTLSCSPISGHRSVSWYQQTPGQGLQFLFEYFSETQRNKGNFPGRFSGRQFSNSRSEMNVSTLELGDSALYLCASSLVGGLETQYFGPGTRLLVL.